This T cell receptor beta chain was observed in a study of cytomegalovirus exposure and HLA in healthy donors. General study results and limits: Reports credit the classifier with highly specific, highly sensitive diagnosis of cytomegalovirus status. In an earlier analysis, in approximately 570 donors, most V segments appeared productive either ~87% or ~30% of the time.

Germline V gene data show CDR1 as MNHNY and CDR2 as SVGAGI (reference sequence). V dropped 6 bases and J dropped 4; count of bases not matched to a gene: 8. This CDR3 is 14 amino acids long. This clone has a single count. Its antigen remains unidentified. PCR amplification relied on 60 Vbeta primers (plus 13 Jbeta primers). The protocol was immunoSEQ multiplex PCR, while the TCRdb copy is restricted to in-frame clones and leaves out a portion. The data show 180,000 or so clones, around 80% seen once. This TCR derives from a girl aged 10 to 17 in good health and CMV-seropositive. The chain has TRBV6-6 and TRBJ1-2, with 7 bases that match TRBD1. The sample comprised PBMCs. The CDR3: CASRKEGAAYGYTF. CDR3 bases: TGTGCCAGCAGAAAGGAGGGGGCTGCCTATGGCTACACCTTC.